Presented here are 9 T cell receptor beta chains from one specimen sequenced in a study of STAT3 mutations in large granular lymphocyte leukemia (dated by TCRdb to about 2019). Overall study outcomes, separate from this receptor: At least one immunodominant TCRbeta clonotype was present in every T-LGLL patient, and multiple immunodominant subclonotypes appeared in about half of the T-LGLL patients.

These receptors lack a known antigen. Libraries were constructed by the immunoSEQ multiplex PCR assay. This immuneACCESS table, as held by TCRdb, lists in-frame sequences with V and J called but not all clones. Of the missing ones, under half trace to an unresolved V gene in checked studies; the others have no known cause. The sample contains 12,000 or so clones, 85% of them found a single time. Roughly nine tenths of the sample goes to the ten largest clones. Material for sequencing was peripheral blood mononuclear cells. These receptors were taken from a man older than 75 with T-cell large granular lymphocyte leukemia. Some clones in this sample may be carry-over from other donors' samples. The age is the age at diagnosis.

The chain has TRBV18 and TRBJ1-1; tentative D call: TRBD1 (5 bases). The CDR3 runs to 17 residues. In germline, CDR1 is KGHSH, CDR2 LQKENI. V was cut by 3 bases and J by 1 base, with 18 bases left in between. The CDR3 sequence: CASSPVTGGASNTEAFF. Written as DNA, the CDR3 is TGTGCCAGCTCACCCGTAACCGGAGGGGCCTCGAACACTGAAGCTTTCTTT.

The chain couples TRBV18 to TRBJ1-2, with 7 bases aligning to TRBD1. The ends lost 4 bases at V and 4 bases at J; junction bases unmatched: 3. The CDR3 totals 13 residues. Looked up from germline, CDR1 is KGHSH and CDR2 is LQKENI. The DNA of the CDR3 is TGTGCCAGCTCACTTGACAGGGCCTATGGCTACACCTTC. It is translated as CASSLDRAYGYTF.

This chain joins TRBV11-2 and TRBJ2-1, with D maybe TRBD2 (5 bases). V was clipped by 5 bases and J by 6 bases, with 14 bases between them. Germline V gene data show CDR1 as SGHAT and CDR2 as FQNNGV. The CDR3 runs to 14 residues. The CDR3 reads CASSPHAGGNEQFF. CDR3 DNA: TGTGCCAGCAGCCCGCACGCAGGAGGCAATGAGCAGTTCTTC.

This sequence joins TRBV29-1 and TRBJ2-1; 7 bases map to TRBD1. The CDR3 has 13 residues. Germline V gene data show CDR1 as SQVTM and CDR2 as ANQGSEA. The trim removed 3 bases at V and 5 bases at J, leaving 4 bases unmatched. CDR3 DNA: TGCAGCGTTGATGACAGGGTGGACAATGAGCAGTTCTTC. Residues: CSVDDRVDNEQFF.

The rearrangement links TRBV30 to TRBJ1-2, with no clear D. CDR3 length equals 13 residues. From germline, CDR1 is GTSNPN and CDR2 SVGIG (reference sequence). V lost 3 bases and J lost 2, with 10 bases in between. CDR3 DNA: TGTGCCTGGAGGGTGATATCAAACTATGGCTACACCTTC. Translating it yields CAWRVISNYGYTF.

The rearrangement joins TRBV27 to TRBJ2-6; D is perhaps TRBD1 or TRBD2 (5 bases each). Trimming shortened V by 7 bases and J by 4 bases, and 17 bases separated the two germline ends. Germline V gives CDR1 MNHEY, CDR2 SMNVEV (reference sequence). CDR3 length: 16 amino acids. CDR3 nucleotides: TGTGCCAGCAAAATAGCGCAGGGTCCCGGGGCCAACGTCCTGACTTTC. It is translated as CASKIAQGPGANVLTF.

V usage is TRBV5-1 and J usage is TRBJ2-7; D gene uncertain. V was clipped by 0 bases and J by 1 base, with 11 bases between them. Per the germline V gene, CDR1 is SGHRS and CDR2 is YFSETQ. The CDR3 has 15 amino acids. The CDR3, as DNA: TGCGCCAGCAGCTTGGCCGGTCTTCAGTCCTACGAGCAGTACTTC. The encoded protein is CASSLAGLQSYEQYF.

This rearrangement joins TRBV30 to TRBJ2-2, with unresolved D. Germline V gene lookup returns CDR1 GTSNPN and CDR2 SVGIG (reference sequence). This CDR3 comprises 13 residues. V lost 2 bases and J 1 base, leaving 5 bases between the germline ends. CDR3 bases: TGTGCCTGGAGTATGATGAACACCGGGGAGCTGTTTTTT. Translated, it gives CAWSMMNTGELFF.

The DNA for the CDR3 is TGTGCCAGTAGTATCGACGGGTCGTCCCAGCATTTT. Translated, it gives CASSIDGSSQHF. The chain employs TRBV19 and TRBJ1-5; no firm D call. This CDR3 is 12 amino acids long. With 3 bases removed from V and 11 bases from J, the gap between germline ends came to 11 bases. Germline V lookup: CDR1 LNHDA, CDR2 SQIVND (reference sequence).